This T cell receptor (beta chain) was recorded in a study of shared clonotypes between healthy human individuals (dated by TCRdb to the early 2020s). For the wider study: A couple of women and a few men aged 18 to 49 years were included in the cohort. Different laboratories and diverse techniques were used to prepare libraries and sequence TCR repertoires, to increase sequencing depth and limit assay-specific biases. The study deeply sequenced blood TCR repertoires of several healthy adults to estimate repertoire size and the extent of clonotype sharing between individuals. Leukapheresis yielded between about 0.94 and 9.5 billion PBMCs per donor. For each donor, three plates each were used for CD4 naive and CD4 memory, two plates were used for CD8 naive, and one plate was used for CD8 memory. What the research found in general, with its limitations: Even with the large sequencing depth, rarefaction of the sorted-subset datasets indicated that sequencing was incomplete. Larger estimated clonotype richness was generally found for naive subsets than for memory subsets. Pairwise subsampling indicated that sequencing depth was expected to affect the degree of clonotype sharing among donors. Approximately 5% of naive CD4, 3% to 4% of naive CD8, approximately 2.2% of memory CD4, and 0.4% of memory CD8 clonotypes were shared across several donors. Higher generation probabilities were observed for clonotypes shared by all four sorted-subset donors than for non-shared clonotypes. Because the study included a small number of donors, the genetic and exposure-history diversity represented was limited. Sampling was limited to blood, and TCR repertoires in tissue likely differ from TCR repertoires in blood.

The germline V gene sets CDR1 to MNHEY and CDR2 to SVGAGI. Compared with germline, V lacks 6 bases and J lacks 1 base; bases without a gene match: 2. From cysteine to phenylalanine, the CDR3 is 14 amino acids long. Here the CDR3 DNA is all that survives: 42 bases in frame from base 1. Using the deep immunoSEQ assay, multiplex PCR amplified TCR CDR3 regions from genomic DNA. Extracted genomic DNA from each cell subset was distributed evenly across all wells of several immunoSEQ 96-well plates, and each plate was treated as a replicate. For sorted subsets, each replicate PCR was loaded with about 0.2 ug genomic DNA, equivalent to some 27,000 T cell genomes. Purified libraries were measured with a Qubit 3.0 fluorometer, size-checked on a Bioanalyzer 2100, and measured again with the KAPA Library Quantification kit. Every immunoSEQ 96-well plate was sequenced on a separate single-read 150-cycle Illumina NextSeq 550 flow cell. The study's processing was this. The immunoSEQ output contained only junctional sequences without quality scores, so filtering could not match that applied to full-length reads. To assign V/J genes and CDR3, sequences were annotated against IMGT germline references using PyIR, a Python wrapper for IgBLAST v1.9. Reads with weak V/J assignments (E-value above 1e-6), missing CDR3, stop codons, out-of-frame junctions, or ambiguous translated residues were removed. V3J clonotypes were defined as sequences sharing the same inferred V gene, J gene, and CDR3 amino acid sequence. The percentage overlap between two repertoires was calculated by dividing the number of shared unique clonotypes by the size of the smaller repertoire. Repertoire richness was assessed with RTK rarefaction, the Chao1 estimator, and Recon v2.1 estimates of unobserved clonotypes. Generation probabilities were computed with OLGA for all TCRbeta clonotypes obtained by the gDNA method from a handful of donors. TCRdb re-hosts the immuneACCESS table, in-frame sequences only. Its copies lack some clones; in the studies checked, an unresolved V gene accounts for under half of them, and the cause for the rest is not known. V and J calls and clone size are copied from that table; D and trimming were computed from the DNA. Present in this sample are over 750,000 clones, 95% to 97% of which were seen just once. The top ten constitute about 0.22% of the sample.

Note on this clone: Its recognized antigen is unknown. It has no much larger one-base neighbor in the sample; base qualities were not kept.

CD8 naive samples consisted of CD45RO-negative cells that were positively selected for CCR7, yielding a CD45RA+CCR7+ population without TemRA cells. Healthy HIV-negative adults with no recently reported acute infections or vaccinations were included as donors. Every donor was a Caucasian adult residing in Nashville, Tennessee, USA. After blood collection by leukapheresis, PBMCs were isolated using Ficoll-Histopaque density gradient centrifugation and then cryopreserved in the vapor phase of liquid nitrogen. Analytical flow cytometry was used to check the purity and quantity of every magnetically sorted T cell population. Each sorted fraction had its genomic DNA isolated and then quantified by UV absorbance on a Nanodrop 2000c.

In this chain, TRBV6-5 is recombined with TRBJ1-1; TRBD1 lines up with 10 middle nucleotides. The specimen was naive CD8+ T cells sorted from blood. The cell subset or site label, read with the paper, signifies: CD45RA+CCR7+. This sequence was found in a man aged 25 to 40 in good health. Here the CDR3 is given as CASSDRGQNTEAFF. The bases are TGTGCCAGCAGCGACAGGGGGCAGAACACTGAAGCTTTCTTT.